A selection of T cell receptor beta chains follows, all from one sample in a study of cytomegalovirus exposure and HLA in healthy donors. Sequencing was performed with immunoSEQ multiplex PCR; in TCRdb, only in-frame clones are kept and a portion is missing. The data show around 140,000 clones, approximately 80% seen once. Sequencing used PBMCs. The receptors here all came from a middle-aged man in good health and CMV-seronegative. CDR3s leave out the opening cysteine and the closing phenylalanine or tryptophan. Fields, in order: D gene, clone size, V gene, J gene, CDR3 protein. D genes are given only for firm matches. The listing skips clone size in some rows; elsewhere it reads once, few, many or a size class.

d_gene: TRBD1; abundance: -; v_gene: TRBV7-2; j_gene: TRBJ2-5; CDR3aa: ASSPLRGQGARETQY
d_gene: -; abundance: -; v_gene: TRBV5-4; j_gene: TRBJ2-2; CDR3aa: ASSLEGVGRTGELF
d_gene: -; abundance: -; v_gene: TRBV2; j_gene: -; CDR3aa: ASGQVSSYEQY
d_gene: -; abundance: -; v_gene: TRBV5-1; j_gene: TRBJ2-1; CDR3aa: ASSSGDGAGDEQF
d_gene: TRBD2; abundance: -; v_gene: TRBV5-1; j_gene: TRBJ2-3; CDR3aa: ASSLSGSGGSDTQY
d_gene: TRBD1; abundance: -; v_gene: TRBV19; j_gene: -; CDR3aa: ASSPPGTGPYEQY
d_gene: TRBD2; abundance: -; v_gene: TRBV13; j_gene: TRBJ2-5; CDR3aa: ASTIRWGLAGIQETQY
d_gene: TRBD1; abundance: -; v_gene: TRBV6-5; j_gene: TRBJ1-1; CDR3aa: ASRPGTAGSEAF
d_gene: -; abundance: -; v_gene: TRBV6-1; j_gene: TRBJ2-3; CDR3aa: ASSDYIRGDTQY
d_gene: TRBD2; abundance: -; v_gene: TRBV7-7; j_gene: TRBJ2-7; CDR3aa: ASSLAGTIWSVDEQY
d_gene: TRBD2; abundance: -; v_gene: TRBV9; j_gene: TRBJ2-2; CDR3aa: ASSVGLAGGRTGELF
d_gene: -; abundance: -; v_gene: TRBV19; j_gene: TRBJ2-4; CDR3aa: ASSDMAYKNIQY
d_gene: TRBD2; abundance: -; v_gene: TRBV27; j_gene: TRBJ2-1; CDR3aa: ASSFGLAGVEF
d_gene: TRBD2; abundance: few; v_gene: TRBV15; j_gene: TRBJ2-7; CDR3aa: ATSSMSGGYYEQY
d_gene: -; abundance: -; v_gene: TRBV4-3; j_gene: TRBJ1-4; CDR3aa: ASSQPTGSTNEKLF
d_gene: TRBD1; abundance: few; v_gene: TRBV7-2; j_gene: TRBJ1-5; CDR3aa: ASSRTGEQPQH
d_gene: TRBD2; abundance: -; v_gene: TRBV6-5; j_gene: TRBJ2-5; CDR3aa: ASSPLAGEETQY
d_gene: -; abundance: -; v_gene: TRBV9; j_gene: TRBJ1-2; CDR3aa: ASSARGVRIPYGYT
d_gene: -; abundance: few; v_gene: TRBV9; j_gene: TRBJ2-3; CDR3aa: ASSLRLNTDTQY
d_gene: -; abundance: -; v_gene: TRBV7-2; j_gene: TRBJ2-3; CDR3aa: ASSSGGLFTDTQY
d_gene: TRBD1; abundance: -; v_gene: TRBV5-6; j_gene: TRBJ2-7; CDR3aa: ASSRDRGYEQY
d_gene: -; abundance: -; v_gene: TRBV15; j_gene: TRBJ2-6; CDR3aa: ATSRGRNMANGLT
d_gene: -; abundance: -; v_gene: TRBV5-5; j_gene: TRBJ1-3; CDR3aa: ASSLGAHSGNTIY
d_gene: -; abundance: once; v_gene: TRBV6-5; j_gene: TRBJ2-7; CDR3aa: ASSYAQGVYEQY
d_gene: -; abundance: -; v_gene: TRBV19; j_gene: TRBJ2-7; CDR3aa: ASRPGSSYEQY
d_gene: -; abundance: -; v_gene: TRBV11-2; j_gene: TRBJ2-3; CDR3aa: ASSLAVGGSDTQY
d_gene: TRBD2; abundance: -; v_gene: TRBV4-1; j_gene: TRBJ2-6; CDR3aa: ASSLGTSGSLGANVLT
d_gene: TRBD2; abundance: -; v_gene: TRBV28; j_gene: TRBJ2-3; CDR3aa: ASGTSGRVEDTQY
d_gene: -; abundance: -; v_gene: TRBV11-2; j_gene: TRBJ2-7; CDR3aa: ASSLSGTYEQY
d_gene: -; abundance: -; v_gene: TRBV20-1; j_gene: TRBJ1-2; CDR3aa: SAADRSGYT
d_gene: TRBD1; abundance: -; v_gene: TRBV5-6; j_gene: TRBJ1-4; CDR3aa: ASSLGQGAGKEKLF
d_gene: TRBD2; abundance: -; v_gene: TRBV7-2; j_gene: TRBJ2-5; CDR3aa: ASSLWGGAETQY
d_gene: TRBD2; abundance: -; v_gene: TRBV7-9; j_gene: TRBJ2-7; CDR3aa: ASSFDGRLEQY
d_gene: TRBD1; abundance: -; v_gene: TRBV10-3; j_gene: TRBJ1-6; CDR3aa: ATAPGQGAQDSPLH
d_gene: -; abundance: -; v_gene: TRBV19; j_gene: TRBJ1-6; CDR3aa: ASSINANSPLH
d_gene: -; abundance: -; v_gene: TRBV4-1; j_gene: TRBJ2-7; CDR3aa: ASSQEKPLYEQY
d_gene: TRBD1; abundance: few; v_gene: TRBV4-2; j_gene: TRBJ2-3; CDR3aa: ASSHGTGTDTQY
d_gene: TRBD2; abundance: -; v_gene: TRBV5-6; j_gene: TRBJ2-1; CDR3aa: ASSLGLAGGSSNEQF
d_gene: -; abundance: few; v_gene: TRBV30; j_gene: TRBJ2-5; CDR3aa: AWTAGGEETQY
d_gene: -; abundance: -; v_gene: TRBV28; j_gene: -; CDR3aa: ASSATQGMTYEQY
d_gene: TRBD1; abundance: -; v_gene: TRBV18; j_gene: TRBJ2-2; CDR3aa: ASSARQGAAGELF
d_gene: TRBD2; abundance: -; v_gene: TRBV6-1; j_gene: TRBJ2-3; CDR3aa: ASSEAGLAGTDTQY
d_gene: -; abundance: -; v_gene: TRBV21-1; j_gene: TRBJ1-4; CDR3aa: ASSKGRGQGREKLF
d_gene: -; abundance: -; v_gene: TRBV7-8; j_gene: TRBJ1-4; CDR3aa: ASSLAGAENYEKLF
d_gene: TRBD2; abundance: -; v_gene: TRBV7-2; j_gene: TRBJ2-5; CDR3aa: ASSLGLAEIQETQY
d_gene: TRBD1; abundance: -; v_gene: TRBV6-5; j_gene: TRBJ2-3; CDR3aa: ASSLDRGSTDTQY
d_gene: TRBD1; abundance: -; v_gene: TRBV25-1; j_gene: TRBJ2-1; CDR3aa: ASSDPGTGILEQF
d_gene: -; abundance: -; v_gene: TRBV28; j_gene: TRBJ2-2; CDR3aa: ASSFWQELLNTGELF
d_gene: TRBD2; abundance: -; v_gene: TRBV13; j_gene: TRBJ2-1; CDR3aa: ASSSTSGGREQF